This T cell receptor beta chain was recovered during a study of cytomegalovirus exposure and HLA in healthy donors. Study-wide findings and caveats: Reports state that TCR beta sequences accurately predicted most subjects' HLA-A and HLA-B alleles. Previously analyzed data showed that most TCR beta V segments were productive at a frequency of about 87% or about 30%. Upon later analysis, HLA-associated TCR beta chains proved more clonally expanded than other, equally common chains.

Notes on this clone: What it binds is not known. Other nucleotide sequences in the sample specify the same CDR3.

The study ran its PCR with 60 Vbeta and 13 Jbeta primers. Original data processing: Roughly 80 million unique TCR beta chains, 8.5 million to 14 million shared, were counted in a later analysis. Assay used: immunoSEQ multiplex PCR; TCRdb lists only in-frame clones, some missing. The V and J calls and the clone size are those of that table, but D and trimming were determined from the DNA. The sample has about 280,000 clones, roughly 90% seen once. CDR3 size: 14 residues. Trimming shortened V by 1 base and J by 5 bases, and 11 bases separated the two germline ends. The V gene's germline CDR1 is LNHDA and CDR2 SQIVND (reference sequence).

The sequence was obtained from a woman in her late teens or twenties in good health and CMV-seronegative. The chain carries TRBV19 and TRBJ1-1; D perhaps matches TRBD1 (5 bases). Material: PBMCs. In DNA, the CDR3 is TGTGCCAGTAGTATAGGGCAGGGCTGGACTGAAGCTTTCTTT. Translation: CASSIGQGWTEAFF.